This TCR beta chain appears in the sequencing data of a study of blood T cell repertoires in COVID-19. The data were produced by immunoSEQ multiplex PCR, yet TCRdb's version contains in-frame clones alone and is incomplete. The sample includes 150,000 to 200,000 clones, about 87% of them seen just once. In its sample, this clone was seen a few times. Germline V gene lookup returns CDR1 SGHNT and CDR2 YYREEE (reference sequence). The CDR3 has 16 amino acids. V shed 3 bases and J 0 bases; nucleotides not matched to a gene: 4. This clonotype was sampled from a man aged 18 to 29 with active or convalescent COVID-19. The V and J genes are TRBV5-4 and TRBJ2-7; 12 bases align to TRBD2. Sequencing used peripheral blood. The CDR3 DNA sequence: TGTGCCAGCAGCTCATGGACTAGCGGGACCTCCTACGAGCAGTACTTC. Amino acid sequence: CASSSWTSGTSYEQYF.